The 31 T cell receptor beta chains below come from one sample, sequenced in a study of blood T cell repertoires in COVID-19. Here immunoSEQ multiplex PCR was the method, and the copy in TCRdb shows in-frame clones only, minus some. The table has some 200,000 clones, under 85% seen once. The sample was peripheral blood. The receptors derive from a woman of 80 years or more with COVID-19, enrolled during active disease.

The gene calls are TRBV5-4 and TRBJ2-5; perhaps TRBD1 as D (6 bases). Germline V gene data show CDR1 as SGHNT and CDR2 as YYREEE (reference sequence). This CDR3 region has 14 residues. V gave up 5 bases and J gave up 2 bases, with 13 bases separating them. In DNA, the CDR3 is TGTGCCAGCAGTTACCCGACAGGTCAAGAGACCCAGTACTTC. Translating it yields CASSYPTGQETQYF.

The chain has TRBV28 and TRBJ1-2, with D possibly matching TRBD1 (6 bases). Germline V gene sequence: CDR1 MDHEN, CDR2 SYDVKM. This CDR3 region has 13 residues. V was pared by 5 bases and J by 1 base, with 8 bases between. This CDR3 reads CASSGQINYGYTF. The CDR3 DNA reads TGTGCCAGCAGTGGACAGATTAACTATGGCTACACCTTC.

The rearrangement uses TRBV9 and TRBJ2-5, with 7 bases fitting TRBD2. Trimming removed 4 bases from V and 5 bases from J; junction bases left unmatched: 11. Germline V lookup: CDR1 SGDLS, CDR2 YYNGEE. The CDR3 extends over 15 amino acids. The CDR3 here is CASSTQTSHTETQYF. The CDR3 nucleotides are TGTGCCAGCAGCACACAGACTAGCCACACGGAGACCCAGTACTTC.

The count of this clone is one. J is TRBJ2-3 and V is TRBV7-9, with 7 bases lining up with TRBD2. V trimming: 9 bases; J trimming: 0 bases; junction bases outside the gene matches: 6. The CDR3 length is 14 residues. Germline V lookup: CDR1 SEHNR, CDR2 FQNEAQ (reference sequence). The CDR3: CARTGGGSTDTQYF. CDR3 coding DNA: TGTGCCAGGACCGGCGGGGGTAGCACAGATACGCAGTATTTT.

J is TRBJ1-1 and V is TRBV5-1; D is ambiguous. Trimming removed 3 bases from V and 3 bases from J, with 12 bases in between. The CDR3 is 14 amino acids. Germline CDR1 is SGHRS and CDR2 is YFSETQ. This CDR3 reads CASSSEGRYTEAFF. Here the CDR3 DNA reads TGCGCCAGCAGCTCCGAGGGAAGGTACACTGAAGCTTTCTTT.

The chain is built from TRBV4-1 and TRBJ1-5; D call uncertain. This CDR3 region has 15 residues. The V end lost 0 bases, the J end lost 0 bases, and 6 bases lay between the germline ends. Germline V gene data show CDR1 as MGHRA and CDR2 as YSYEKL. The CDR3 spells CASSQEEYSNQPQHF. In DNA, the CDR3 is TGCGCCAGCAGCCAAGAAGAGTATAGCAATCAGCCCCAGCATTTT.

The V gene is TRBV28, the J gene TRBJ1-4; D perhaps matches TRBD1 (6 bases). Germline lookup yields CDR1 MDHEN and CDR2 SYDVKM. The CDR3 covers 15 residues. V was pared by 3 bases and J by 7 bases, with 15 bases between. DNA of the CDR3: TGTGCCAGCAGTTTCCAGACAGGCCTGGGTGAAAAACTGTTTTTT. Translated, it gives CASSFQTGLGEKLFF. Together with reference TRBV28 and TRBJ1-4, the CDR3 gives the full variable domain: DVKVTQSSRYLVKRTGEKVFLECVQDMDHENMFWYRQDPGLGLRLIYFSYDVKMKEKGDIPEGYSVSREKKERFSLILESASTNQTSMYLCASSFQTGLGEKLFFGSGTQLSVL.

This chain links TRBV28 with TRBJ2-7; 7 nucleotides line up with TRBD2. The germline gives CDR1 MDHEN, CDR2 SYDVKM. V dropped 8 bases and J dropped 0; count of bases not matched to a gene: 7. The CDR3 is 14 amino acids. The CDR3 coding sequence is TGTGCCAGCTTTGGGGAGGGACCCTCCTACGAGCAGTACTTC. Amino acid sequence: CASFGEGPSYEQYF.

The chain carries TRBV6-1 and TRBJ1-2; D remains ambiguous. V was shortened by 0 bases and J by 7 bases, with 12 bases between the two germline ends. The CDR3 is made up of 14 amino acids. CDR1 MNHNS and CDR2 SASEGT come from the germline V gene. CDR3 sequence reads: CASSEAPSLGGYTF. In DNA, the CDR3 is TGTGCCAGCAGTGAAGCCCCCAGCCTAGGTGGCTACACCTTC.

V and J are TRBV2 and TRBJ1-2; 10 bases align to TRBD1. Trimming cost V 6 bases and J 0 bases; bases outside gene matches: 7. The CDR3 loop spans 16 amino acids. CDR1 is SNHLY and CDR2 is FYNNEI in the germline V gene. The CDR3 bases are TGTGCCAGCAGAGGACAGGGGGAAAGGGCTAACTATGGCTACACCTTC. Translating it yields CASRGQGERANYGYTF. The full variable domain, with the rest looked up from reference TRBV2 and TRBJ1-2, is EPEVTQTPSHQVTQMGQEVILRCVPISNHLYFYWYRQILGQKVEFLVSFYNNEISEKSEIFDDQFSVERPDGSNFTLKIRSTKLEDSAMYFCASRGQGERANYGYTFGSGTRLTVV.

This clone has just a few counts. This chain joins TRBV6-6 and TRBJ1-1; 7 nucleotides align to TRBD1. CDR1 and CDR2 (germline): MNHNY, SVGAGI (reference sequence). J lost 2 bases, V lost 5 bases, and 20 bases had no gene match. The CDR3 spans 19 residues. CDR3 protein: CASSRLRAGTEKRNTEAFF. DNA of the CDR3: TGTGCCAGCAGTCGTTTAAGGGCCGGGACAGAGAAACGAAACACTGAAGCTTTCTTT.

J is TRBJ1-5 and V is TRBV3-1 (or the pseudogene TRBV3-2), with 7 bases matching TRBD1. Germline V CDR1 and CDR2: LGHDT, YNNKEL (reference sequence). CDR3 length equals 17 residues. Trimming took 0 bases from V and 4 from J; bases not matched to a gene: 9. The CDR3 loop is CASSQDGPRGWNQPQHF. The CDR3 bases are TGTGCCAGCAGCCAAGATGGCCCCAGGGGGTGGAATCAGCCCCAGCATTTT.

The rearrangement uses TRBV5-1 and TRBJ2-7; weak D call: TRBD1 (6 bases). CDR3 length equals 14 residues. Germline values: CDR1 SGHRS, CDR2 YFSETQ. Trimming shortened V by 1 base and J by 3 bases, and 11 bases separated the two germline ends. This chain's CDR3 is CASSLSGQNYEQYF. CDR3 sequence (DNA): TGCGCCAGCAGCTTGAGTGGACAGAACTACGAGCAGTACTTC.

The chain links TRBV5-4 to TRBJ1-1; D is possibly TRBD1 (5 bases). V lost 7 bases, J lost 1 base, and 17 bases lay in between. The CDR3 extends over 15 amino acids. The V gene's germline CDR1 is SGHNT and CDR2 YYREEE (reference sequence). The CDR3 coding sequence is TGTGCCAGCTCCGGGGGGGGACTCAAGAACACTGAAGCTTTCTTT. Amino acid sequence: CASSGGGLKNTEAFF. Together with reference TRBV5-4 and TRBJ1-1, the CDR3 gives the full variable domain: ETGVTQSPTHLIKTRGQQVTLRCSSQSGHNTVSWYQQALGQGPQFIFQYYREEENGRGNFPPRFSGLQFPNYSSELNVNALELDDSALYLCASSGGGLKNTEAFFGQGTRLTVV.

The rearrangement joins TRBV5-6 to TRBJ1-5; TRBD1 agrees at 8 bases. Germline V CDR1 and CDR2: SGHDT, YYEEEE. This CDR3 has 15 amino acids. The junction had 9 bases not matched to a gene; V was cut back by 4 bases and J by 6 bases. The CDR3 DNA is TGTGCCAGCAGCCCCTGGGACAGGAGGGGTCAGCCCCAGCATTTT. Residues: CASSPWDRRGQPQHF.

The genes are TRBV25-1 and TRBJ1-6; TRBD1 aligns across 8 bases. Germline-derived CDR1 and CDR2 are MGHDK and SYGVNS. The CDR3 totals 16 residues. V lost 2 bases and J lost 11; bases outside the gene matches: 11. The CDR3 loop is CASSERLFGQGPPLHF. Here the CDR3 DNA reads TGTGCCAGCAGTGAAAGATTATTTGGACAGGGTCCACCCCTCCACTTT. The entire variable domain, with the rest obtained from reference TRBV25-1 and TRBJ1-6, is as follows: EADIYQTPRYLVIGTGKKITLECSQTMGHDKMYWYQQDPGMELHLIHYSYGVNSTEKGDLSSESTVSRIRTEHFPLTLESARPSHTSQYLCASSERLFGQGPPLHFGNGTRLTVT.

This clone showed up just a few times. The chain has TRBV5-4 and TRBJ1-1; weak D call: TRBD1 (6 bases). The germline gives CDR1 SGHNT, CDR2 YYREEE (reference sequence). The germline V and J ends were trimmed by 0 bases and 11 bases, with 17 bases remaining between them. CDR3 length: 14 amino acids. CDR3 sequence reads: CASSLAGPTGSAFF. Here the CDR3 DNA reads TGTGCCAGCAGCTTGGCCGGGCCAACAGGGAGTGCTTTCTTT.

This clone has only one observation. The chain employs TRBV7-9 and TRBJ2-2; maybe TRBD1 (5 bases). There are 15 residues in the CDR3. V shed 0 bases and J shed 4 bases, with 9 bases lying between them. Germline V lookup: CDR1 SEHNR, CDR2 FQNEAQ (reference sequence). The DNA for the CDR3 is TGTGCCAGCAGCTTAGCTGGGGCCGTCACCGGGGAGCTGTTTTTT. This codes for CASSLAGAVTGELFF. Variable domain in full (rest from reference TRBV7-9 and TRBJ2-2): DTGVSQNPRHKITKRGQNVTFRCDPISEHNRLYWYRQTLGQGPEFLTYFQNEAQLEKSRLLSDRFSAERPKGSFSTLEIQRTEQGDSAMYLCASSLAGAVTGELFFGEGSRLTVL.

V and J are TRBV5-1 and TRBJ1-6; D unclear. Trimming removed 0 bases at V and 5 bases at J, with 12 bases between. There are 16 residues in the CDR3. The germline CDR1 and CDR2 sequences are SGHRS and YFSETQ. The CDR3 DNA sequence: TGCGCCAGCAGCTTGGGAGGAACGGGGAATAATTCACCCCTCCACTTT. The encoded protein is CASSLGGTGNNSPLHF.

The chain has TRBV7-2 and TRBJ2-1, with D tentatively TRBD2 (6 bases). V lost 1 base to trimming and J lost 7 bases, with 14 bases between them. This CDR3 spans 15 amino acids. Germline V lookup: CDR1 SGHTA, CDR2 FQGNSA. CDR3 loop: CASSLGGMGGNEQFF. The CDR3 nucleotides are TGTGCCAGCAGCTTAGGCGGGATGGGGGGAAATGAGCAGTTCTTC. Full variable domain (outside the CDR3, taken from reference TRBV7-2 and TRBJ2-1): GAGVSQSPSNKVTEKGKDVELRCDPISGHTALYWYRQSLGQGLEFLIYFQGNSAPDKSGLPSDRFSAERTGGSVSTLTIQRTQQEDSAVYLCASSLGGMGGNEQFFGPGTRLTVL.

V gene TRBV3-1 (or the pseudogene TRBV3-2) combines with J gene TRBJ2-3; TRBD2 might be the D (6 bases). Trimming took 4 bases from V and 5 from J, leaving 19 bases between them. The CDR3 is 16 residues long. Germline CDR1 LGHDT, CDR2 YNNKEL (reference sequence). CDR3 nucleotide sequence: TGTGCCAGCAGCCCGGGGATCCGGTTGGGGGGAGATACGCAGTATTTT. Translation gives CASSPGIRLGGDTQYF.

This clone was found once. For the CDR3, the DNA is TGCGCCAGCAGCCAATGGGTTCGGACAGCCGATCTCGAAAAACTGTTTTTT. Protein sequence: CASSQWVRTADLEKLFF. The chain has TRBV4-1 and TRBJ1-4; the D gene is possibly TRBD1 (6 bases). This CDR3 region has 17 residues. V was clipped by 2 bases and J by 8 bases, with 21 bases between them. Germline V CDR1 and CDR2: MGHRA, YSYEKL.

The rearrangement joins TRBV6-5 to TRBJ1-5; D remains ambiguous. CDR1 and CDR2 from the germline V gene are MNHEY and SVGAGI. Trimming cost V 6 bases and J 2 bases, with 14 bases left between them. CDR3 length: 15 residues. CDR3 protein: CASREYSRGNQPQHF. The CDR3, as DNA: TGTGCCAGCAGGGAGTATTCGAGGGGCAATCAGCCCCAGCATTTT.

The rearrangement joins TRBV6-5 to TRBJ1-3; D might be TRBD1 (6 bases). Germline V gene data show CDR1 as MNHEY and CDR2 as SVGAGI. V lost 0 bases and J lost 4, with 13 bases in between. The CDR3 covers 16 residues. The CDR3 protein is CASSYSPRTDGNTIYF. The CDR3 DNA reads TGTGCCAGCAGTTACTCGCCTCGGACAGACGGAAACACCATATATTTT.

The sample holds a few counts of this clone. The chain has TRBV7-9 and TRBJ2-4; no definite D call. V lost 1 base and J lost 3, with 13 bases in between. The CDR3 is 16 residues long. Germline CDR1 and CDR2: SEHNR and FQNEAQ (reference sequence). The CDR3 loop is CASSLGQPEDKNIQYF. In DNA form, the CDR3 reads TGTGCCAGCAGCTTAGGCCAGCCTGAGGACAAAAACATTCAGTACTTC.

This clone was counted a single time. The chain has TRBV7-2 and TRBJ2-3; unclear D gene. The V and J ends lost 3 bases and 1 base respectively, with 5 bases between them. The germline V gene has CDR1 SGHTA and CDR2 FQGNSA. CDR3 length: 13 residues. CDR3 DNA sequence: TGTGCCAGCAGCTTGGAGCGCACAGATACGCAGTATTTT. This encodes CASSLERTDTQYF. Complete variable domain (other parts from reference TRBV7-2 and TRBJ2-3): GAGVSQSPSNKVTEKGKDVELRCDPISGHTALYWYRQSLGQGLEFLIYFQGNSAPDKSGLPSDRFSAERTGGSVSTLTIQRTQQEDSAVYLCASSLERTDTQYFGPGTRLTVL.

The chain recombines TRBV5-1 with TRBJ1-3; perhaps TRBD1 as D (5 bases). CDR1 is SGHRS and CDR2 is YFSETQ in the germline V gene. The CDR3 has 17 amino acids. V lost 6 bases and J lost 0, with 19 bases in between. CDR3 residues: CASTQGQGDVSGNTIYF. In DNA form, the CDR3 reads TGCGCCAGCACCCAAGGCCAGGGTGACGTCTCTGGAAACACCATATATTTT.

This clone has only a few counts. This chain connects TRBV18 to TRBJ2-7; TRBD1 matches 8 bases. The CDR3 has 15 amino acids. Germline CDR1 KGHSH, CDR2 LQKENI. After removal of 3 bases from V and 3 bases from J, the junction contained 7 bases not matched to a gene. CDR3 nucleotides: TGTGCCAGCTCACCTCCCGGACAGGGTCGCTACGAGCAGTACTTC. Translation gives CASSPPGQGRYEQYF.

The rearrangement joins TRBV3-1 (or the pseudogene TRBV3-2) to TRBJ2-2, with TRBD2 as a possible D gene (6 bases). V was shortened by 4 bases and J by 7 bases, with 19 bases between the two germline ends. From germline, CDR1 is LGHDT and CDR2 YNNKEL (reference sequence). CDR3 length equals 16 residues. The CDR3 sequence: CASSLPGGVVIGELFF. CDR3 nucleotide sequence: TGTGCCAGCAGCCTCCCCGGAGGGGTGGTAATCGGGGAGCTGTTTTTT.

The CDR3 DNA sequence: TGTGCCAGCAGCCCAAGTGGCAGAAATTCACCCCTCCACTTT. Protein product: CASSPSGRNSPLHF. The chain is built from TRBV9 and TRBJ1-6; unclear D gene. Trimming removed 4 bases at V and 7 bases at J, with 12 bases between. CDR1 SGDLS and CDR2 YYNGEE come from the germline V gene. The CDR3 loop spans 14 amino acids.

The chain recombines TRBV3-1 (or the pseudogene TRBV3-2) with TRBJ1-3; possibly TRBD1 for D (5 bases). From germline, CDR1 is LGHDT and CDR2 YNNKEL (reference sequence). This CDR3 region has 17 residues. V was cut by 0 bases and J by 0 bases, with 12 bases left in between. DNA for the CDR3: TGTGCCAGCAGCCAAGAACTCTGGGGCAGCTCTGGAAACACCATATATTTT. Amino acid sequence: CASSQELWGSSGNTIYF.